These 21 T cell receptor beta chains share one sample of origin, sequenced in a study of cytotoxic CD8 clonotypes in ibrutinib-treated CLL. Generated by immunoSEQ multiplex PCR, the TCRdb table keeps only in-frame clones and is missing some. The profile shows over 70,000 clones, roughly 77% of them singletons. The sequences come from PBMCs, collected after 12 months of ibrutinib treatment. The receptors come from a human donor with chronic lymphocytic leukemia.

The V gene is TRBV4-2, the J gene TRBJ2-1; 7 bases agree with TRBD2. CDR1 and CDR2 from the germline V gene are LGHNA and YNFKEQ. CDR3 size: 13 residues. With 4 bases clipped from V and 5 bases from J, the junction kept 2 bases outside the gene matches. The CDR3 loop reads CASSPGTNNEQFF. The CDR3, as DNA: TGTGCCAGCAGCCCCGGGACTAACAATGAGCAGTTCTTC.

The V and J genes are TRBV5-4 and TRBJ2-1, with 8 positions matching TRBD2. The length of the CDR3 is 16 residues. Unmatched junction bases numbered 6, after V lost 4 bases and J lost 0 bases. CDR1 SGHNT and CDR2 YYREEE come from the germline V gene (reference sequence). The CDR3 DNA sequence: TGTGCCAGCAGCCCGGGGGGGGCCCGCTCCTACAATGAGCAGTTCTTC. As protein: CASSPGGARSYNEQFF.

The V call is TRBV11-2, the J call TRBJ2-5, with D possibly being TRBD2 (5 bases). The ends were cut back, 5 bases at V and 4 bases at J, with 11 bases in the middle. CDR1 is SGHAT and CDR2 is FQNNGV in the germline V gene. The CDR3 has 13 amino acids. The CDR3 DNA is TGTGCCAGCAGCCGGACTGTCGGAGAGACCCAGTACTTC. Translation gives CASSRTVGETQYF.

Ten or more counts support this clone. This chain uses TRBV4-2 with TRBJ1-5, with a tentative D call TRBD1 (5 bases). Trimming stripped 4 bases from V and 0 bases from J, with 16 bases between. CDR3 length equals 17 residues. The germline V gene encodes CDR1 LGHNA and CDR2 YNFKEQ. CDR3 in DNA: TGTGCCAGCAGCCCCGGGGGTGGTGACCATAGCAATCAGCCCCAGCATTTT. It codes for CASSPGGGDHSNQPQHF.

The chain recombines TRBV6-4 with TRBJ2-3; no firm D call. V was shortened by 2 bases and J by 3 bases, with 6 bases between the two germline ends. The germline V gene has CDR1 MRHNA and CDR2 SNTAGT. This CDR3 contains 13 residues. The CDR3 sequence: CASSDAATDTQYF. CDR3 coding DNA: TGTGCCAGCAGTGACGCCGCGACAGATACGCAGTATTTT.

This chain uses TRBV7-9 with TRBJ2-7, with 9 positions matching TRBD1. V trimming: 6 bases; J trimming: 6 bases; junction bases outside the gene matches: 6. The CDR3 has 13 residues. Germline CDR1 SEHNR, CDR2 FQNEAQ (reference sequence). In nucleotides, the CDR3 is TGTGCCAGCAGTTGGGACAGGGCTAGCGAGCAGTACTTC. Protein sequence: CASSWDRASEQYF.

This clone has just one count. The CDR3 region has the DNA TGTGCCTGGAGTATAGGTCACCATGAAAAACTGTTTTTT. It codes for CAWSIGHHEKLFF. The chain couples TRBV30 to TRBJ1-4; unclear D gene. CDR3 size: 13 residues. The germline V and J ends were trimmed by 2 bases and 6 bases, with 10 bases remaining between them. Germline assignment: CDR1 GTSNPN and CDR2 SVGIG (reference sequence).

The gene calls are TRBV21-1 and TRBJ1-1. TRBV21-1 represents a pseudogene. This CDR3 spans 19 amino acids. CDR3 residues: CASSKKRGGGGKGNTEAFF. The CDR3 nucleotides are TGTGCCAGCAGCAAAAAGAGAGGGGGAGGGGGCAAAGGGAACACTGAAGCTTTCTTT.

The count of this clone is one. The chain recombines TRBV6-5 with TRBJ2-1; no definite D call. Germline CDR1 MNHEY, CDR2 SVGAGI. This CDR3 has 15 amino acids. V lost 0 bases and J 10 bases, leaving 16 bases between the germline ends. CDR3 protein: CASSYSTMGIGEQFF. In nucleotides, the CDR3 is TGTGCCAGCAGTTACTCAACCATGGGAATCGGAGAGCAGTTCTTC.

The CDR3: CASSTDSLKAFF. CDR3 nucleotides: TGTGCCAGCAGCACCGACAGTCTGAAGGCTTTCTTT. The rearrangement joins TRBV7-9 to TRBJ1-1; maybe TRBD1 (5 bases). From germline, CDR1 is SEHNR and CDR2 FQNEAQ (reference sequence). This CDR3 has 12 residues. V lost 5 bases, J lost 11 bases, and 15 bases lay in between.

The rearrangement links TRBV28 to TRBJ2-7; TRBD1 agrees at 7 bases. The CDR3 length is 14 residues. Per germline, CDR1 MDHEN and CDR2 SYDVKM. V lost 2 bases to trimming and J lost 0 bases; unmatched junction nucleotides: 1. CDR3 nucleotides: TGTGCCAGCAGTTTAAGGGACAGCTCCTACGAGCAGTACTTC. It yields the protein CASSLRDSSYEQYF.

V usage is TRBV6-5 and J usage is TRBJ1-1; no clear D. The germline gives CDR1 MNHEY, CDR2 SVGAGI. The CDR3 runs to 13 residues. Trimming took 7 bases from V and 0 from J, leaving 9 bases between them. The CDR3 loop reads CASNPRMNTEAFF. The DNA of the CDR3 is TGTGCCAGCAACCCCAGGATGAACACTGAAGCTTTCTTT.

The CDR3 here is CAWDRVSSYEQYF. CDR3 in DNA: TGTGCCTGGGACAGGGTGAGCTCCTACGAGCAGTACTTC. The rearrangement links TRBV30 to TRBJ2-7; 7 bases are shared with TRBD1. J was trimmed by 0 bases and V by 5 bases; bases with no gene match: 4. The CDR3 is 13 amino acids. Germline-derived CDR1 and CDR2 are GTSNPN and SVGIG (reference sequence).

The chain is built from TRBV7-8 and TRBJ2-5; 8 bases align to TRBD1. The CDR3 has 15 residues. J gave up 5 bases and V 6 bases, and 11 bases lay outside the gene matches. Germline CDR1 is SGHVS and CDR2 is FQNEAQ. Here the CDR3 DNA reads TGTGCCAGCAGTCGACCGGGACAGGTGGATGAGACCCAGTACTTC. This codes for CASSRPGQVDETQYF.

The rearrangement joins TRBV6-6 to TRBJ1-1; perhaps TRBD1 as D (6 bases). Germline V CDR1 and CDR2: MNHNY, SVGAGI (reference sequence). V lost 5 bases, J lost 10 bases, and 23 bases lay in between. The CDR3 sequence is 15 residues long. CDR3 sequence: CASSLLSDGGAPAFF. As DNA, the CDR3 is TGTGCCAGCAGTCTACTTTCCGACGGGGGGGCGCCAGCTTTCTTT.

This sequence joins TRBV7-2 and TRBJ1-2, with 9 bases that match TRBD1. In germline, CDR1 is SGHTA, CDR2 FQGNSA. V trimming: 1 base; J trimming: 8 bases; junction bases outside the gene matches: 14. This CDR3 has 17 amino acids. The CDR3 DNA is TGTGCCAGCAGCTTAGGCCCCACAGGGGGCCTAGGAACCGGCTACACCTTC. This translates into CASSLGPTGGLGTGYTF.

The CDR3 spells CASSSLSAGTIGEKLFF. In nucleotides, the CDR3 is TGTGCCAGCAGTTCTCTCTCCGCGGGGACGATAGGTGAAAAACTGTTTTTT. V usage is TRBV28 and J usage is TRBJ1-4; the D gene is possibly TRBD1 (5 bases). CDR1 is MDHEN, CDR2 SYDVKM, per germline. The CDR3 runs 17 residues. Trimming stripped 4 bases from V and 7 bases from J, with 22 bases between.

The chain recombines TRBV4-3 with TRBJ2-5, with 7 bases aligning to TRBD2. The CDR3 runs to 13 residues. The germline gives CDR1 LGHNA, CDR2 YSLEER. V dropped 5 bases and J dropped 4; count of bases not matched to a gene: 4. CDR3 bases: TGCGCCAGCAGCGGGTTAGCGGGAGAGACCCAGTACTTC. This sequence encodes CASSGLAGETQYF.

V is TRBV28 and J is TRBJ2-7, with 8 bases lining up with TRBD1. Germline V gives CDR1 MDHEN, CDR2 SYDVKM. With V trimmed by 2 bases and J by 7 bases, 10 bases remained unmatched. This CDR3 has 15 amino acids. The CDR3: CASSLLADRAGEQYF. The CDR3 coding sequence is TGTGCCAGCAGTTTACTGGCGGACAGGGCAGGGGAGCAGTACTTC.

The chain combines TRBV30 with TRBJ1-5, with 7 bases lining up with TRBD1. This CDR3 region has 16 residues. V gave up 1 base and J gave up 2 bases; unmatched junction bases: 8. CDR1 is GTSNPN and CDR2 is SVGIG in the germline V gene (reference sequence). CDR3 residues: CAWSAPPTGRNQPQHF. CDR3 sequence (DNA): TGTGCCTGGAGTGCCCCCCCGACAGGGCGCAATCAGCCCCAGCATTTT.

This chain uses TRBV10-3 with TRBJ1-2; tentative D call: TRBD1 (5 bases). The CDR3 covers 13 residues. Germline lookup yields CDR1 ENHRY and CDR2 SYGVKD. V gave up 2 bases and J gave up 4 bases, with 8 bases separating them. The CDR3 bases are TGTGCCATCAGTGAGACCGACAGCTATGGCTACACCTTC. This encodes CAISETDSYGYTF.